This paragraph covers one T cell receptor (beta chain) sequence. Its cognate antigen is unknown. Some clones are missing from TCRdb's copy, which holds only in-frame ones; the method was immunoSEQ multiplex PCR. Of 9,500 to 13,000 clones in the sample, 65% to 70% are singletons; the top ten hold about 10%. Per the germline V gene, CDR1 is SNHLY and CDR2 is FYNNEI. The CDR3 extends over 11 amino acids. V was cut by 5 bases and J by 9 bases, with 10 bases left in between. This entry is derived from a study of CD4+ T cells in melanoma. Study results and caveats: CD8+ T cell, macrophage and B cell function reportedly correlated with neoantigen-specific CD4+ T cells. In melanoma, neoantigen-specific CD4+ T cells reportedly differed in differentiation state.

The chain links TRBV2 to TRBJ1-2; tentatively, D is TRBD1 (6 bases). This TCR came from a human donor with melanoma. Sequencing used cells from a culture (not recorded whether cultured in vitro). As DNA, the CDR3 is TGTGCCAGCAGTCCACAGGGTAGCTACACCTTC. Its protein product is CASSPQGSYTF. The whole variable domain, filled in from reference TRBV2 and TRBJ1-2, reads EPEVTQTPSHQVTQMGQEVILRCVPISNHLYFYWYRQILGQKVEFLVSFYNNEISEKSEIFDDQFSVERPDGSNFTLKIRSTKLEDSAMYFCASSPQGSYTFGSGTRLTVV.